These 26 T cell receptor beta chains were all obtained from the same sample, sequenced in a study of T cell clonotyping in hematopoietic cell transplantation. TCRdb's table, derived via immunoSEQ multiplex PCR, lists solely in-frame clones and lacks some. This table holds several thousand clones, 80% to 90% found once. Sample: peripheral blood mononuclear cells, taken 180 days after allogeneic stem cell transplant. Receptors were obtained from a female patient aged 45 to 65 who had an allogeneic stem cell transplant from an unrelated donor, so the T cells may come from the graft donor. Some clones in this sample may be carry-over from other donors' samples.

The chain links TRBV2 to TRBJ2-3, with TRBD2 matching over 13 bases. V trimming: 8 bases; J trimming: 2 bases; junction bases outside the gene matches: 10. The CDR3 has 17 amino acids. Germline V gene sequence: CDR1 SNHLY, CDR2 FYNNEI. DNA for the CDR3: TGTGCCAGCGGGGGACTAGCGGGATATGGGCCCACAGATACGCAGTATTTT. Amino acids: CASGGLAGYGPTDTQYF.

The V gene is TRBV7-2, the J gene TRBJ1-1; TRBD1 matches 11 bases. CDR3 length equals 15 residues. Per the germline V gene, CDR1 is SGHTA and CDR2 is FQGNSA. The V and J ends lost 5 bases and 8 bases, in that order; junction bases with no gene match: 10. CDR3 amino acids: CASSRWTGGLGEAFF. The CDR3 bases are TGTGCCAGCAGCCGATGGACAGGGGGCCTCGGGGAAGCTTTCTTT.

The V and J genes are TRBV20-1 and TRBJ1-1; the match to TRBD1 covers 11 bases. The CDR3 loop spans 11 amino acids. The germline V gene has CDR1 DFQATT and CDR2 SNEGSKA (reference sequence). CDR3 coding DNA: TGCAGGGGACAGGGGGGGACTGAAGCTTTCTTT. Translating it yields CRGQGGTEAFF.

A note on this clone: One end of the junction fails to match germline, which may point to a read error. The chain links TRBV7-2 to TRBJ2-7; D uncertain. The length of the CDR3 is 11 residues. Germline assignment: CDR1 SGHTA and CDR2 FQGNSA. CDR3 amino acids: CASSLGPGQYF. In DNA, the CDR3 is TGTGCCAGCAGCTTAGGACCCGGGCAGTACTTT.

This clone was counted only a few times. The rearrangement links TRBV7-9 to TRBJ2-5; possibly TRBD2 for D (6 bases). Judging by the DNA end, TRBJ2-7 fits better; the J call may be wrong. The CDR3 loop spans 11 amino acids. Germline CDR1 is SEHNR and CDR2 is FQNEAQ (reference sequence). CDR3 sequence (DNA): TGTGCCAGTACGGGGGTTGACGAGCAGTACTTC. Translating gives CASTGVDEQYF.

The chain employs TRBV6-1 and TRBJ1-6; no reliable D call. This CDR3 has 12 amino acids. Trimming took off 7 bases at V and 11 bases at J, with 12 bases between the two ends. CDR1 MNHNS and CDR2 SASEGT come from the germline V gene. The CDR3 nucleotides read TGTGCCAGCACCGATGGCGGGACACCCCTCCACTTT. Protein: CASTDGGTPLHF.

The V call is TRBV7-2, the J call TRBJ2-7; maybe TRBD2 (5 bases). The CDR3 contains 11 residues. V gave up 11 bases and J gave up 2 bases, with 10 bases separating them. CDR1 SGHTA and CDR2 FQGNSA come from the germline V gene. CDR3 nucleotides: TGTGCCCCCAGGAGGACCTACGAGCAGTACTTC. This translates into CAPRRTYEQYF.

This clone was detected only once. The chain employs TRBV5-6 and TRBJ1-1; D may be TRBD1 (5 bases). Trimming shortened V by 7 bases and J by 3 bases, and 16 bases separated the two germline ends. The CDR3 totals 14 residues. CDR1 SGHDT and CDR2 YYEEEE come from the germline V gene. The CDR3 coding sequence is TGTGCCAGCCTGGGGCTGCTTGGGGACACTGAAGCTTTCTTT. It is translated as CASLGLLGDTEAFF.

The chain is built from TRBV29-1 and TRBJ1-5, with D tentatively TRBD1 (5 bases). The CDR3 extends over 13 amino acids. V dropped 4 bases and J dropped 0 bases, with 7 bases sitting between them. Germline V gene sequence: CDR1 SQVTM, CDR2 ANQGSEA. The CDR3 coding sequence is TGCAGCGTTGGGACACTTAGCAATCAGCCCCAGCATTTT. This encodes CSVGTLSNQPQHF.

This rearrangement joins TRBV5-8 to TRBJ2-6; D gene uncertain. Deletions cut 7 bases from V and 5 bases from J, with 19 bases between. This CDR3 is 16 amino acids long. The germline CDR1 and CDR2 sequences are SGHTS and YDEGEE. The CDR3 bases are TGTGCCAGCGCAATGTCCACACAAAGTCGGGCCAACGTCCTGACTTTC. It codes for CASAMSTQSRANVLTF.

V gene TRBV5-1 combines with J gene TRBJ1-4; no clear D gene. There are 15 residues in the CDR3. Germline V gene sequence: CDR1 SGHRS, CDR2 YFSETQ. Between the trimmed V and J ends, which lost 3 bases and 8 bases, there was a span of 17 bases. The CDR3 DNA reads as TGCGCCAGCAGCTCCGGCCCCGGGGATGGAGAAAAACTGTTTTTT. Amino acids: CASSSGPGDGEKLFF.

V and J are TRBV5-1 and TRBJ1-5; D gene uncertain. Germline V CDR1 and CDR2: SGHRS, YFSETQ. V lost 0 bases to trimming and J lost 0 bases, with 7 bases between them. The length of the CDR3 is 15 residues. The CDR3 coding sequence is TGCGCCAGCAGCTTGGTTGGAGCTAGCAATCAGCCCCAGCATTTT. Amino acid sequence: CASSLVGASNQPQHF.

This chain links TRBV7-2 with TRBJ2-1; 8 bases map to TRBD1. This CDR3 spans 13 amino acids. With V trimmed by 5 bases and J by 9 bases, 6 bases remained unmatched. Germline V gene sequence: CDR1 SGHTA, CDR2 FQGNSA. In DNA form, the CDR3 reads TGTGCCAGCAGCCTGGGTACAGGGGGTGAGCAGTTCTTC. Protein product: CASSLGTGGEQFF.

The chain recombines TRBV18 with TRBJ1-2; D is uncertain. V was shortened by 4 bases and J by 4 bases, with 19 bases between the two germline ends. This CDR3 comprises 16 residues. From germline, CDR1 is KGHSH and CDR2 LQKENI. CDR3 region: CASSRSYEDVGYGYTF. DNA of the CDR3: TGTGCCAGCTCACGATCTTACGAGGACGTCGGCTATGGCTACACCTTC.

The chain recombines TRBV9 with TRBJ2-5; 8 bases align to TRBD1. The germline gives CDR1 SGDLS, CDR2 YYNGEE. The CDR3 has 15 residues. J lost 5 bases, V lost 4 bases, and 10 bases had no gene match. The CDR3, as DNA: TGTGCCAGCAGCACCCGGACAGGGCTGGGGGAGACCCAGTACTTC. Translated: CASSTRTGLGETQYF.

The sample holds a few counts of this clone. The chain is built from TRBV6-1 and TRBJ2-7; D unresolved. Germline V gene lookup returns CDR1 MNHNS and CDR2 SASEGT. The CDR3 runs 13 residues. Trimming pared 1 base from V and 9 bases from J, leaving 13 bases between. In DNA form, the CDR3 reads TGTGCCAGCAGTGAAGTCCTAAGCGCAGTGCAGTACTTC. Translated: CASSEVLSAVQYF.

The CDR3 bases are TGTGCCAGCAGTCCGGGACAAGAGTACGAGCAGTACTTC. Its protein product is CASSPGQEYEQYF. The V and J genes are TRBV6-6 and TRBJ2-7; a possible D gene is TRBD1 (6 bases). CDR1 is MNHNY and CDR2 is SVGAGI in the germline V gene (reference sequence). Trimming took off 5 bases at V and 4 bases at J, with 12 bases between the two ends. The CDR3 totals 13 residues.

The rearrangement joins TRBV5-1 to TRBJ2-5; 10 bases fit TRBD2. The length of the CDR3 is 17 residues. V lost 4 bases to trimming and J lost 2 bases; unmatched junction nucleotides: 11. Germline V gives CDR1 SGHRS, CDR2 YFSETQ. CDR3 loop: CASSHRTSGGTQETQYF. The CDR3 coding sequence is TGCGCCAGCAGCCACAGGACTAGCGGAGGAACTCAAGAGACCCAGTACTTC.

The rearrangement uses TRBV28 and TRBJ1-5; D call uncertain. The CDR3 covers 17 residues. V lost 2 bases to trimming and J lost 7 bases, with 21 bases between them. Germline V gene data show CDR1 as MDHEN and CDR2 as SYDVKM. In DNA, the CDR3 is TGTGCCAGCAGTTTACCTCTTGGCTGGGAGGGTGGACAGCCCCAGCATTTT. It is translated as CASSLPLGWEGGQPQHF.

V gene TRBV19 combines with J gene TRBJ1-5; perhaps TRBD1 as D (5 bases). V was shortened by 1 base and J by 6 bases, with 10 bases between the two germline ends. The CDR3 extends over 14 amino acids. Germline V gene sequence: CDR1 LNHDA, CDR2 SQIVND (reference sequence). CDR3 amino acids: CASSIGDQGQPQHF. DNA for the CDR3: TGTGCCAGTAGTATAGGGGACCAAGGTCAGCCCCAGCATTTT. Full variable domain (outside the CDR3, taken from reference TRBV19 and TRBJ1-5): DGGITQSPKYLFRKEGQNVTLSCEQNLNHDAMYWYRQDPGQGLRLIYYSQIVNDFQKGDIAEGYSVSREKKESFPLTVTSAQKNPTAFYLCASSIGDQGQPQHFGDGTRLSIL.

This clone was counted once. The chain carries TRBV21-1 and TRBJ2-7; TRBD1 is the table's D call, not checked against the DNA. TRBV21-1 is a pseudogene segment. This CDR3 comprises 17 residues. The CDR3 loop reads CASSKDSLRGHHHEQYF. The CDR3 DNA follows: TGTGCCAGCAGCAAAGACTCCCTAAGGGGACACCATCACGAGCAGTACTTC.

This chain uses TRBV28 with TRBJ2-7, with 11 bases that match TRBD2. V shed 2 bases, J shed 4 bases, and the junction held 7 bases outside the gene matches. Germline values: CDR1 MDHEN, CDR2 SYDVKM. This CDR3 comprises 16 residues. The CDR3 bases are TGTGCCAGCAGTTTAGTGACTAGCGGGGTAGGGTACGAGCAGTACTTC. It yields the protein CASSLVTSGVGYEQYF. The full variable domain, rest sourced from reference TRBV28 and TRBJ2-7, is DVKVTQSSRYLVKRTGEKVFLECVQDMDHENMFWYRQDPGLGLRLIYFSYDVKMKEKGDIPEGYSVSREKKERFSLILESASTNQTSMYLCASSLVTSGVGYEQYFGPGTRLTVT.

The rearrangement joins TRBV27 to TRBJ1-1, with 8 bases lining up with TRBD1. The CDR3 has 14 residues. Germline assignment: CDR1 MNHEY and CDR2 SMNVEV (reference sequence). With V trimmed by 8 bases and J by 1 base, 6 bases remained unmatched. The DNA for the CDR3 is TGTGCCAGCCGTATCACAGGGGGGAACACTGAAGCTTTCTTT. Translating gives CASRITGGNTEAFF.

J is TRBJ2-3 and V is TRBV19, with 7 bases fitting TRBD1. CDR1 is LNHDA and CDR2 is SQIVND in the germline V gene (reference sequence). The CDR3 contains 14 residues. Trimming took 5 bases from V and 4 from J; bases not matched to a gene: 6. CDR3 in amino acids: CASSATGFADTQYF. For the CDR3, the DNA is TGTGCCAGTAGTGCGACAGGGTTCGCAGATACGCAGTATTTT.

The count of this clone is one. The V and J genes are TRBV7-3 and TRBJ2-2, with 8 bases fitting TRBD1. Germline CDR1 and CDR2: SGHTA and FQGTGA. The CDR3 extends over 16 amino acids. With 4 bases clipped from V and 0 bases from J, the junction kept 4 bases outside the gene matches. The CDR3 coding sequence is TGTGCCAGCAGCTGGTCAGGGGGCACGAACACCGGGGAGCTGTTTTTT. This encodes CASSWSGGTNTGELFF.

The J gene is TRBJ2-7, the V gene TRBV2; perhaps TRBD2 as D (5 bases). Trimming left V 5 bases short and J 2 bases short, with 25 bases between. This CDR3 has 18 amino acids. From germline, CDR1 is SNHLY and CDR2 FYNNEI. In DNA, the CDR3 is TGTGCCAGCAGTTATGATATGCGGAGTGGGAGCATTACCTACGAGCAGTACTTC. The encoded protein is CASSYDMRSGSITYEQYF.